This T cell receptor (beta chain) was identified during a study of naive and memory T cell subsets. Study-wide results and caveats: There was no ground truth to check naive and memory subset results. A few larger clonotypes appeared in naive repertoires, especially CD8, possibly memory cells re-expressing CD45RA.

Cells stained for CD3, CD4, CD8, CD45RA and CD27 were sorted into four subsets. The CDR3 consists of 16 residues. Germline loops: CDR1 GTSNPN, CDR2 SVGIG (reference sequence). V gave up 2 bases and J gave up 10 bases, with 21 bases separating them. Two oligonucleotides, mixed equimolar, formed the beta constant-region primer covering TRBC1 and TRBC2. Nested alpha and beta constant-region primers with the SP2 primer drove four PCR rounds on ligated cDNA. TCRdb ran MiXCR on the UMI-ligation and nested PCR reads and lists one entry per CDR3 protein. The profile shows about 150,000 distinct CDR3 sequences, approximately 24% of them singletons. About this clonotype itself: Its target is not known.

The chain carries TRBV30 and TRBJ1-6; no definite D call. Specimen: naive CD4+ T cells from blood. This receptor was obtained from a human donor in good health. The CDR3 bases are TGTGCCTGGAGTTGGCTGGCGCAGTCCGGAGGATCACCCCTCCACTTT. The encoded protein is CAWSWLAQSGGSPLHF.